The clone carrying this T cell receptor (beta chain) was counted many times. MiXCR, run by TCRdb on the 5' RACE reads, gives a single entry per CDR3 protein. The table shows 350,000 to 550,000 distinct CDR3 sequences, with over 15% occurring only once. The data belong to a study of T cells after yellow fever vaccination. The CDR3 consists of 16 residues. The V and J ends lost 3 bases and 5 bases respectively, with 17 bases between them. This sequence originates from a man aged 18 to 35 who received the YFV17D yellow fever vaccine. Sample: PBMCs, taken before the yellow fever booster vaccination. This chain uses TRBV12-3 or TRBV12-4 with TRBJ2-1, with D unresolved. CDR3 sequence (DNA): TGTGCCAGCAGTTTTCTGGGCGGAGCTTCTCACAATGAGCAGTTCTTC. Its translation is CASSFLGGASHNEQFF.